Listed here is a single T cell receptor beta chain. Its target is unknown. This CDR3 spans 15 amino acids. Trimming took 3 bases from V and 0 from J, leaving 11 bases between them. From germline, CDR1 is MNHEY and CDR2 SMNVEV (reference sequence). This record comes from a study of cytomegalovirus exposure and HLA in healthy donors. In the study overall: From donors who were HLA-typed, an early data release held 70 million to 90 million unique TCRs.

60 Vbeta and 13 Jbeta primers were used in PCR. Only in-frame clones appear in the TCRdb table, and some are missing; sequencing was by immunoSEQ multiplex PCR. Of about 140,000 clones listed, approximately 73% are singletons. Whole-study results and caveats: Altogether, 164 TCR beta chains were recorded as cytomegalovirus-associated.

Input material: PBMCs. This sequence was found in a woman aged 35 to 49 in good health and CMV-seronegative. V and J are TRBV27 and TRBJ2-5; tentatively, D is TRBD2 (7 bases). As DNA, the CDR3 is TGTGCCAGCAGTTTTGGGGGGGCTTACCAAGAGACCCAGTACTTC. It codes for CASSFGGAYQETQYF.